These 10 T cell receptor beta chains originate from one sample sequenced in a study of cytomegalovirus exposure and HLA in healthy donors. PCR involved 60 Vbeta and 13 Jbeta primers. Method: immunoSEQ multiplex PCR; TCRdb's copy keeps in-frame clones and lacks some. This table holds approximately 110,000 clones, around 76% found once. The sample comprised PBMCs. These receptors came from a woman in her sixties in good health and CMV-seropositive.

The V and J genes are TRBV7-9 and TRBJ2-7, with 8 bases identical to TRBD1. The V and J ends lost 5 bases and 6 bases, in that order; junction bases with no gene match: 12. CDR3 size: 15 residues. CDR1 and CDR2 (germline): SEHNR, FQNEAQ (reference sequence). CDR3 sequence reads: CASSPNRDRRSEQYF. CDR3 DNA: TGTGCCAGCAGCCCGAATCGGGACAGGAGGAGCGAGCAGTACTTC.

The J gene is TRBJ2-2, the V gene TRBV6-1, with TRBD2 matching over 7 bases. V trimming: 2 bases; J trimming: 8 bases; junction bases outside the gene matches: 11. Germline values: CDR1 MNHNS, CDR2 SASEGT. This CDR3 comprises 16 residues. CDR3 bases: TGTGCCAGCAGTGAATTGTTGGGACTACTAGGGGGGGAGCTGTTTTTT. It yields the protein CASSELLGLLGGELFF.

This clone has more than one count but fewer than ten. The chain employs TRBV6-5 and TRBJ1-1, with D perhaps matching TRBD1 (6 bases). The germline V and J ends were trimmed by 7 bases and 1 base, with 10 bases remaining between them. This CDR3 has 13 residues. Germline V gene sequence: CDR1 MNHEY, CDR2 SVGAGI. CDR3 DNA sequence: TGTGCCAGCATTGACAGGAGGAACACTGAAGCTTTCTTT. It specifies CASIDRRNTEAFF.

The genes are TRBV7-2 and TRBJ2-1; D might be TRBD2 (6 bases). The V and J ends lost 3 bases and 9 bases respectively, with 18 bases between them. The CDR3 runs 15 residues. The germline V gene encodes CDR1 SGHTA and CDR2 FQGNSA. In nucleotides, the CDR3 is TGTGCCAGCAGCTTGGTCGGGGGACGTGAGGTTGAGCAGTTCTTC. Protein product: CASSLVGGREVEQFF.

In this sample, this clone turned up once. The chain has TRBV30 and TRBJ2-7, with D maybe TRBD2 (5 bases). Germline V gene sequence: CDR1 GTSNPN, CDR2 SVGIG (reference sequence). The CDR3 loop spans 12 amino acids. The V and J ends lost 2 bases and 7 bases respectively, with 12 bases between them. For the CDR3, the DNA is TGTGCCTGGAGTCCCGGGGTACGAGAGCAGTACTTC. Translated: CAWSPGVREQYF.

The chain carries TRBV19 and TRBJ1-5; a weak D match, TRBD1 (5 bases). This CDR3 has 15 amino acids. The V gene's germline CDR1 is LNHDA and CDR2 SQIVND (reference sequence). Deletions cut 0 bases from V and 7 bases from J, with 13 bases between. The chain's CDR3 is CASSIEGGWGQPQHF. The DNA of the CDR3 is TGTGCCAGTAGTATAGAGGGGGGGTGGGGGCAGCCCCAGCATTTT.

The V and J genes are TRBV28 and TRBJ1-3, with 9 bases matching TRBD1. V lost 5 bases to trimming and J lost 4 bases; unmatched junction nucleotides: 3. Germline V gene sequence: CDR1 MDHEN, CDR2 SYDVKM. The CDR3 spans 14 residues. The CDR3 here is CASSLDRGGNTIYF. Written as DNA, the CDR3 is TGTGCCAGCAGTCTAGACAGGGGGGGAAACACCATATATTTT.

This rearrangement joins TRBV25-1 to TRBJ1-2; tentative D call: TRBD1 (6 bases). The germline CDR1 and CDR2 sequences are MGHDK and SYGVNS. This CDR3 contains 13 residues. V was pared by 3 bases and J by 10 bases, with 15 bases between. The CDR3: CASSDAAQGIYTF. The CDR3 nucleotides are TGTGCCAGCAGTGACGCCGCGCAGGGGATCTACACCTTC.

The rearrangement links TRBV7-9 to TRBJ1-6; 9 nucleotides line up with TRBD1. Per the germline V gene, CDR1 is SEHNR and CDR2 is FQNEAQ (reference sequence). The CDR3 has 14 amino acids. J lost 7 bases, V lost 7 bases, and 5 bases had no gene match. Written as DNA, the CDR3 is TGTGCCAGCACCCGACAGGGGGACAATTCACCCCTCCACTTT. This gives the protein CASTRQGDNSPLHF. Combining the CDR3 with reference TRBV7-9 and TRBJ1-6 gives the whole variable domain DTGVSQNPRHKITKRGQNVTFRCDPISEHNRLYWYRQTLGQGPEFLTYFQNEAQLEKSRLLSDRFSAERPKGSFSTLEIQRTEQGDSAMYLCASTRQGDNSPLHFGNGTRLTVT.

This clone was seen once. For the CDR3, the DNA is TGTGCCAGTAGTTTCCTGGGGGCTGGACCAACTAATGAAAAACTGTTTTTT. Translated: CASSFLGAGPTNEKLFF. The chain uses TRBV19 and TRBJ1-4; tentative D call: TRBD1 (6 bases). Germline CDR1 is LNHDA and CDR2 is SQIVND (reference sequence). Trimming removed 5 bases at V and 0 bases at J, with 16 bases between. This CDR3 is built from 17 residues.